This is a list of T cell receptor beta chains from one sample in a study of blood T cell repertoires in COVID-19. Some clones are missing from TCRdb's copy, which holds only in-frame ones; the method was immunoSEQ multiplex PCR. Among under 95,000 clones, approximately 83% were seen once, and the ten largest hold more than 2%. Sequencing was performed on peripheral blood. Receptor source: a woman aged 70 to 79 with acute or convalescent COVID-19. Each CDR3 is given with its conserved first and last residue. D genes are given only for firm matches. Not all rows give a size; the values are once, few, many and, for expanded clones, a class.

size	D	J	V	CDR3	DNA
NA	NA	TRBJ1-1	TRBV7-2	CASSISVPTRTDSTEAFF	TGTGCCAGCAGCATATCCGTCCCCACACGAACAGATTCCACTGAAGCTTTCTTT
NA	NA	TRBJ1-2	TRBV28	CASSLMADYGYTF	TGTGCCAGCAGTTTAATGGCAGACTATGGCTACACCTTC
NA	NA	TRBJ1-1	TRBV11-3	CASSLSRAEAFF	TGTGCCAGCAGCTTGAGCAGGGCCGAAGCTTTCTTT
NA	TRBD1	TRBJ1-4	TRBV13	CASSLLRDSEKLFF	TGTGCCAGCAGCCTCCTCCGGGACAGTGAAAAACTGTTTTTT
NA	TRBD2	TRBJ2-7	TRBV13	CASSPASGAYEQYF	TGTGCCAGCAGCCCGGCTAGCGGGGCCTACGAGCAGTACTTC
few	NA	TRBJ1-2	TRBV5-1	CASSWSANYGYTF	TGCGCCAGCAGCTGGTCGGCTAACTATGGCTACACCTTC
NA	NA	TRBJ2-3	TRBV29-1	CSVVLNESTDTQYF	TGCAGCGTTGTCCTAAATGAGAGCACAGATACGCAGTATTTT
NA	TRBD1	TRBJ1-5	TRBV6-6	CASSYVAGGQPQHF	TGTGCCAGCAGTTACGTTGCAGGGGGTCAGCCCCAGCATTTT
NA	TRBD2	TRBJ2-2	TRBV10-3	CAISELGLAGGDTGELFF	TGTGCCATCAGTGAGTTAGGGCTAGCGGGGGGAGACACCGGGGAGCTGTTTTTT
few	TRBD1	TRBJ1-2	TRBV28	CATTTGEESYGYTF	TGTGCCACTACTACAGGGGAAGAGAGCTATGGCTACACCTTC
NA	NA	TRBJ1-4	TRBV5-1	CASREPNEKLFF	TGCGCCAGCAGGGAGCCTAATGAAAAACTGTTTTTT
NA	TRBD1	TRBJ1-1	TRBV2	CASSFDRGNTEAFF	TGTGCCAGCAGTTTCGACAGGGGGAACACTGAAGCTTTCTTT
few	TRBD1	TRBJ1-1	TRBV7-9	CASSLTGDTEAFF	TGTGCCAGCAGTTTGACAGGGGACACTGAAGCTTTCTTT
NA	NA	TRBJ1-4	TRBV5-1	CASSLTDPDEKLFF	TGCGCCAGCAGCTTAACAGATCCGGATGAAAAACTGTTTTTT
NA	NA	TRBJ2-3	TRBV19	CASNRTPGDTQYF	TGTGCCAGTAACCGGACACCAGGAGATACGCAGTATTTT
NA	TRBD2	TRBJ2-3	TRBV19	CASIKPGGGTDTQYF	TGTGCCAGTATTAAACCCGGGGGGGGAACAGATACGCAGTATTTT
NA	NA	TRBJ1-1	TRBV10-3	CAISESTGFRNTEAFF	TGTGCCATCAGTGAGTCCACAGGTTTCAGGAACACTGAAGCTTTCTTT
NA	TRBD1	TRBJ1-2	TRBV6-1	CASSETGGGGYTF	TGTGCCAGCAGTGAAACAGGGGGGGGCGGCTACACCTTC
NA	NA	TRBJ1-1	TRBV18	CASSPRTEIDTEAFF	TGTGCCAGCTCACCAAGGACAGAAATCGACACTGAAGCTTTCTTT
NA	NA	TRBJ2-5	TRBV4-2	CASSQDGGGRQETQYF	TGTGCCAGCAGCCAAGACGGCGGGGGCAGACAAGAGACCCAGTACTTC
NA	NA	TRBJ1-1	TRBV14	CASSQGDTEAFF	TGTGCCAGCAGCCAAGGCGACACTGAAGCTTTCTTT
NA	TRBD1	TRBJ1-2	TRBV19	CASSRSNRGFYGYTF	TGTGCCAGTAGTCGGTCGAACAGGGGATTCTATGGCTACACCTTC
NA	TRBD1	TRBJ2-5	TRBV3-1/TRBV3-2	CASSQDWIDPRGQETQYF	TGTGCCAGCAGCCAAGATTGGATCGACCCCAGGGGGCAAGAGACCCAGTACTTC
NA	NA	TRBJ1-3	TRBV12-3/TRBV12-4	CATRLGVGNTIYF	TGTGCCACCCGTTTGGGAGTTGGAAACACCATATATTTT
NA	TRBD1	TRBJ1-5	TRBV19	CASNPWTGTRNQPQHF	TGTGCCAGTAACCCCTGGACAGGGACGCGCAATCAGCCCCAGCATTTT
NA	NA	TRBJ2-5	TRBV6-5	CASSYGLTAGETQYF	TGTGCCAGCAGTTACGGACTAACAGCAGGAGAGACCCAGTACTTC
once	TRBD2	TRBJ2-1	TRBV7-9	CASSFGPGGRVDEQFF	TGTGCCAGCAGCTTCGGCCCGGGGGGGCGGGTGGATGAGCAGTTCTTC
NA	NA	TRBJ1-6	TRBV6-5	CASSYSRGNSPLHF	TGTGCCAGCAGTTACTCGAGGGGGAATTCACCCCTCCACTTT
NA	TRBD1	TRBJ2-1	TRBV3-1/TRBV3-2	CASSPAGTVTRNEQFF	TGTGCCAGCAGCCCAGCCGGGACAGTAACCCGAAATGAGCAGTTCTTC
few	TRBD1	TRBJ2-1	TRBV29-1	CSVEDRGTGVNEQFF	TGCAGCGTTGAAGATAGAGGGACAGGGGTCAATGAGCAGTTCTTC
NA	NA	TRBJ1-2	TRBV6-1	CASSDYRAGGGYTF	TGTGCCAGCAGTGATTACCGGGCAGGAGGCGGCTACACCTTC
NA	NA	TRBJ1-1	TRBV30	CAWNFLAGYEAFF	TGTGCCTGGAATTTCTTGGCAGGGTATGAAGCTTTCTTT
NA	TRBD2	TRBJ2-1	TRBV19	CASSQTSGDYNEQFF	TGTGCCAGTAGTCAGACTAGCGGGGACTACAATGAGCAGTTCTTC
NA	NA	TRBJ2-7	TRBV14	CASSQGARGYEQYF	TGTGCCAGCAGCCAAGGAGCTAGAGGTTACGAGCAGTACTTC
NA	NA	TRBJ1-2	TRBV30	CAWSPPTGPGGYTF	TGTGCCTGGAGTCCGCCAACAGGACCTGGGGGCTACACCTTC
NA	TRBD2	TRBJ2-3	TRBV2	CASSDPGLAGYTQYF	TGTGCCAGCAGTGACCCGGGACTAGCGGGGTATACGCAGTATTTT
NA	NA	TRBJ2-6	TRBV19	CASGETGANVLTF	TGTGCCAGTGGAGAAACTGGGGCCAACGTCCTGACTTTC
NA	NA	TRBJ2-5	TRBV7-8	CASSRQGSETQYF	TGTGCCAGCAGCCGCCAGGGGTCAGAGACCCAGTACTTC
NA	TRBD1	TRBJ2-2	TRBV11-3	CASSSRTGGNTGELFF	TGTGCCAGCAGCTCGCGGACAGGGGGTAACACCGGGGAGCTGTTTTTT
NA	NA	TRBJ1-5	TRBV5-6	CASSFGREGGNQPQHF	TGTGCCAGCAGCTTCGGCAGGGAAGGAGGCAATCAGCCCCAGCATTTT
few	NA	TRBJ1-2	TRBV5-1	CASSLGVRDSYGYTF	TGCGCCAGCAGCTTGGGAGTGAGGGACTCCTATGGCTACACCTTC
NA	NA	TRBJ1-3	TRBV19	CASSPAVGAGNTIYF	TGTGCCAGTAGTCCGGCGGTTGGCGCTGGAAACACCATATATTTT
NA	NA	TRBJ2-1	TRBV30	CAWSGPGDNEQFF	TGTGCCTGGAGTGGGCCGGGAGACAATGAGCAGTTCTTC
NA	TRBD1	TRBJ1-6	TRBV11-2	CASSLDRQGGHSPLHF	TGTGCCAGCAGCTTAGACAGACAGGGGGGGCATTCACCCCTCCACTTT
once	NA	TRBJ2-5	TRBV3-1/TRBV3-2	CASSQDPGGSETQYF	TGTGCCAGCAGCCAAGATCCGGGTGGGTCAGAGACCCAGTACTTC
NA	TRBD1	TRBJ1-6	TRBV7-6	CASSPRDSGNSPLHF	TGTGCCAGCAGCCCCCGGGACAGTGGAAATTCACCCCTCCACTTT
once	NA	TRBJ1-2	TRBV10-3	CAIGRVGGNYGYTF	TGTGCCATCGGTCGAGTAGGGGGAAACTATGGCTACACCTTC
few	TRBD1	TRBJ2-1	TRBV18	CASSLRGQGDEQFF	TGTGCCAGCTCTCTAAGGGGACAGGGTGATGAGCAGTTCTTC
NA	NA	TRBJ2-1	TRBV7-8	CASSQTEYNEQFF	TGTGCCAGCAGCCAAACAGAGTACAATGAGCAGTTCTTC
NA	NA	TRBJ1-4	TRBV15	CATSRVGQSNEKLFF	TGTGCCACCAGCAGAGTTGGACAGTCTAATGAAAAACTGTTTTTT
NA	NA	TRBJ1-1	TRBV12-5	CASGLDRDLEAFF	TGTGCTAGTGGTTTGGACAGGGATTTGGAAGCTTTCTTT
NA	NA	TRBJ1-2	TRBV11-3	CASSTGGQGKGYTF	TGTGCCAGCAGTACCGGGGGGCAGGGGAAAGGCTACACCTTC
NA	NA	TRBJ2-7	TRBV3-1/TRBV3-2	CASSSRGWEQYF	TGTGCCAGCAGCTCTCGAGGCTGGGAGCAGTACTTC